These 18 T cell receptor beta chains were sequenced from one sample in a study of PD-1 blockade in classical Hodgkin lymphoma. Here immunoSEQ multiplex PCR was the method, and the copy in TCRdb shows in-frame clones only, minus some. The sample records about 43,000 clones, approximately 70% being singletons. Every single patient, without exception, relapsed after autologous stem cell transplantation, and brentuximab vedotin exposure varied. The sequencing here drew on peripheral blood mononuclear cells (PBMCs), taken before the second cycle of nivolumab. These receptors came from a human donor with classical Hodgkin lymphoma.

This clone appeared a single time. The chain has TRBV14 and TRBJ1-1, with D uncertain. From germline, CDR1 is SGHDN and CDR2 FVKESK. The CDR3 is made up of 13 amino acids. The ends were cut back, 1 base at V and 9 bases at J, with 12 bases in the middle. The CDR3 DNA reads TGTGCCAGCAGCCAAGGTTCGGTAACCCAAGCTTTCTTT. As protein: CASSQGSVTQAFF.

This chain joins TRBV9 and TRBJ2-3; 10 bases fit TRBD2. This CDR3 spans 14 amino acids. The germline V gene has CDR1 SGDLS and CDR2 YYNGEE. V was pared by 8 bases and J by 6 bases, with 9 bases of the junction left unmatched. The DNA for the CDR3 is TGTGCCAGTGGGAAGCGGGGGGGCGCTGATACGCAGTATTTT. Protein sequence: CASGKRGGADTQYF.

The DNA of the CDR3 is TGTGCCAGCAGCTTAGGAACAGGGGGGCTTAATGAAAAACTGTTTTTT. It translates to CASSLGTGGLNEKLFF. The chain recombines TRBV7-9 with TRBJ1-4; 8 bases map to TRBD1. The ends lost 1 base at V and 4 bases at J; junction bases unmatched: 5. CDR1 SEHNR and CDR2 FQNEAQ come from the germline V gene (reference sequence). The CDR3 runs 16 residues.

This chain joins TRBV13 and TRBJ1-1; maybe TRBD1 (6 bases). V was trimmed by 6 bases and J by 1 base, leaving 12 bases between them. The CDR3 is 14 residues long. Germline V gives CDR1 PRHDT, CDR2 FYEKMQ (reference sequence). The CDR3 spells CASSWGPENTEAFF. CDR3 in DNA: TGTGCCAGCAGTTGGGGGCCGGAGAACACTGAAGCTTTCTTT. Filled out from reference TRBV13 and TRBJ1-1, the complete variable domain reads AAGVIQSPRHLIKEKRETATLKCYPIPRHDTVYWYQQGPGQDPQFLISFYEKMQSDKGSIPDRFSAQQFSDYHSELNMSSLELGDSALYFCASSWGPENTEAFFGQGTRLTVV.

The V call is TRBV27, the J call TRBJ1-2; 8 nucleotides align to TRBD1. Germline V gene lookup returns CDR1 MNHEY and CDR2 SMNVEV (reference sequence). This CDR3 region has 15 residues. The V gene end was trimmed by 0 bases and the J gene end by 8 bases; junction bases not matched to a gene: 8. CDR3 DNA: TGTGCCAGCAGTTTATCCTCGACAGGGGCCTTAGGCTACACCTTC. Encoded protein: CASSLSSTGALGYTF.

This sequence joins TRBV6-5 and TRBJ1-2; D not certain. The CDR3 is made up of 14 amino acids. Germline lookup yields CDR1 MNHEY and CDR2 SVGAGI. Trimming removed 4 bases from V and 2 bases from J, with 11 bases in between. CDR3 DNA: TGTGCCAGCAGTTTTTATGCTTCCAACTATGGCTACACCTTC. Protein: CASSFYASNYGYTF.

The J gene is TRBJ2-1, the V gene TRBV27, with D perhaps matching TRBD1 or TRBD2 (5 bases each). The V gene lost 9 bases and the J gene lost 10 bases, with 13 bases spanning the gap. The CDR3 consists of 11 residues. In germline, CDR1 is MNHEY, CDR2 SMNVEV (reference sequence). The chain's CDR3 is CASWDREEQFF. In DNA, the CDR3 is TGTGCCAGTTGGGACCGGGAAGAGCAGTTCTTC.

The genes are TRBV30 and TRBJ1-2; D unclear. Germline CDR1 and CDR2: GTSNPN and SVGIG (reference sequence). The CDR3 has 13 amino acids. Trimming removed 0 bases at V and 9 bases at J, with 14 bases between. The CDR3 DNA sequence: TGTGCCTGGAGTGTAGAGAGGTCTCATAGCTACACCTTC. Its translation: CAWSVERSHSYTF. Based on the CDR3 plus reference TRBV30 and TRBJ1-2, the full variable domain is SQTIHQWPATLVQPVGSPLSLECTVEGTSNPNLYWYRQAAGRGLQLLFYSVGIGQISSEVPQNLSASRPQDRQFILSSKKLLLSDSGFYLCAWSVERSHSYTFGSGTRLTVV.

This clone has just a few counts. DNA for the CDR3: TGTGCCAGCAGCTTACCGGCAGGGCGAGCCTACGAGCAGTACTTC. Translation: CASSLPAGRAYEQYF. The genes are TRBV7-9 and TRBJ2-7; D possibly corresponds to TRBD1 (5 bases). The CDR3 runs to 15 residues. The germline CDR1 and CDR2 sequences are SEHNR and FQNEAQ (reference sequence). Trimming removed 2 bases at V and 2 bases at J, with 13 bases between.

CDR3: CAWRQIGLGGGEQYF. The CDR3 nucleotides are TGTGCCTGGCGCCAAATTGGGCTTGGGGGTGGCGAGCAGTACTTC. The gene calls are TRBV30 and TRBJ2-7, with D perhaps TRBD1 or TRBD2 (5 bases each). The CDR3 is made up of 15 amino acids. V was trimmed by 5 bases and J by 6 bases, leaving 23 bases between them. Germline lookup yields CDR1 GTSNPN and CDR2 SVGIG (reference sequence).

This sequence joins TRBV7-2 and TRBJ2-5; 9 bases map to TRBD2. This CDR3 region has 17 residues. J lost 8 bases, V lost 5 bases, and 18 bases had no gene match. Per the germline V gene, CDR1 is SGHTA and CDR2 is FQGNSA. Here the CDR3 reads CASSPSGGGSGSETQYF. In nucleotides, the CDR3 is TGTGCCAGCAGCCCCTCGGGTGGTGGTAGCGGGAGCGAAACCCAGTACTTC.

The chain employs TRBV14 and TRBJ2-1; 10 nucleotides agree with TRBD1. V dropped 6 bases and J dropped 7; count of bases not matched to a gene: 9. Germline lookup yields CDR1 SGHDN and CDR2 FVKESK. The length of the CDR3 is 15 residues. CDR3: CASSPTGGARNEQFF. The CDR3 nucleotides are TGTGCCAGCAGTCCGACAGGGGGCGCAAGGAATGAGCAGTTCTTC.

J is TRBJ2-7 and V is TRBV6-5, with a tentative D call TRBD2 (6 bases). The germline V gene has CDR1 MNHEY and CDR2 SVGAGI. The CDR3 length is 14 residues. V shed 4 bases and J shed 3 bases, with 13 bases lying between them. CDR3 sequence: CASSLGGELYEQYF. The CDR3 nucleotides are TGTGCCAGCAGTTTAGGAGGGGAACTCTACGAGCAGTACTTC.

V is TRBV29-1 and J is TRBJ2-3; TRBD2 matches 7 bases. V shed 1 base, J shed 5 bases, and the junction held 9 bases outside the gene matches. This CDR3 is 15 amino acids long. Germline V gene sequence: CDR1 SQVTM, CDR2 ANQGSEA. Here the CDR3 DNA reads TGCAGCGTTGAAGGAATTCCAGGGAGGGGAGATACGCAGTATTTT. It codes for CSVEGIPGRGDTQYF.

The CDR3 is CASSSGLYEQYF. CDR3 bases: TGTGCCAGCAGCTCTGGACTCTACGAGCAGTACTTC. This chain uses TRBV11-1 with TRBJ2-7; D may be TRBD2 (5 bases). This CDR3 spans 12 amino acids. The V end was cut by 4 bases, the J end by 3 bases, with 7 bases between. Germline V CDR1 and CDR2: SGHAT, FQDESV (reference sequence). Together with reference TRBV11-1 and TRBJ2-7, the CDR3 gives the full variable domain: EAEVAQSPRYKITEKSQAVAFWCDPISGHATLYWYRQILGQGPELLVQFQDESVVDDSQLPKDRFSAERLKGVDSTLKIQPAELGDSAMYLCASSSGLYEQYFGPGTRLTVT.

The chain uses TRBV2 and TRBJ2-3; D possibly corresponds to TRBD1 (5 bases). Per the germline V gene, CDR1 is SNHLY and CDR2 is FYNNEI. The germline V and J ends were trimmed by 5 bases and 0 bases, with 12 bases remaining between them. CDR3 length: 15 residues. The CDR3 DNA reads TGTGCCAGCAGTTACCGACAGAGTAGCACAGATACGCAGTATTTT. It specifies CASSYRQSSTDTQYF. Together with reference TRBV2 and TRBJ2-3, the CDR3 gives the full variable domain: EPEVTQTPSHQVTQMGQEVILRCVPISNHLYFYWYRQILGQKVEFLVSFYNNEISEKSEIFDDQFSVERPDGSNFTLKIRSTKLEDSAMYFCASSYRQSSTDTQYFGPGTRLTVL.

This clone was observed a few times. The V call is TRBV4-3, the J call TRBJ2-7, with D unclear. Trimming shortened V by 1 base and J by 6 bases, and 13 bases separated the two germline ends. Germline CDR1 and CDR2: LGHNA and YSLEER. The CDR3 is 14 residues long. CDR3 residues: CASSQGPGEVEQYF. In DNA form, the CDR3 reads TGCGCCAGCAGCCAAGGCCCCGGAGAGGTCGAGCAGTACTTC.

The rearrangement uses TRBV19 and TRBJ1-4, with D possibly matching TRBD1 (5 bases). CDR1 is LNHDA and CDR2 is SQIVND in the germline V gene (reference sequence). The length of the CDR3 is 15 residues. The V end was cut by 4 bases, the J end by 8 bases, with 17 bases between. The CDR3 DNA reads TGTGCCAGTAGTACCCCCGGGACGGGTTTCGAAAAACTGTTTTTT. Its translation: CASSTPGTGFEKLFF.